Reported below is one TCR beta chain. Its recognized antigen is unknown. No per-base quality is available; no much larger clone lies one base away. Library construction relied on the immunoSEQ multiplex PCR assay. The table comes from immuneACCESS by way of TCRdb, which keeps in-frame sequences with V and J called. Part of the clones is missing from these tables; in studies checked, under half for an unresolved V gene and the rest for unknown reasons. This sample holds approximately 140,000 clones; 94% were observed only once. Of the sample, roughly 14% is held by the ten largest clones. This entry is derived from a study of control samples from healthy donors and cancer patients (dated by TCRdb to the early 2020s). V loses 6 bases of germline sequence and J loses 2 bases, and the interval between the two ends is 14 bases. CDR1 and CDR2 are read off the germline V gene as MDHEN and SYDVKM. The CDR3 sequence holds 16 residues, the cysteine and phenylalanine included. The retained sequence is limited to the CDR3, 48 bases, with the frame set at the first base.

Sample: blood. The TCR sequence derives from a man between 35 and 55 years old in good health. This chain joins TRBV28 to TRBJ2-6; a confident D gene designation cannot be given. Read as DNA, the sequence is TGTGCCAGCAGGGGCGTGATGGGGACTGGGGCCAACGTCCTGACTTTC. Translated, it gives CASRGVMGTGANVLTF.